This TCR beta chain was sequenced during a study of CD8 T cells in ankylosing spondylitis (TCRdb year 2017). For context, the study as a whole: The study profiled T cell receptor beta repertoires in healthy donors and ankylosing spondylitis patients to find disease-linked TCR variants. In total, the full study cohort was made up of about 110 healthy donors and approximately 24 ankylosing spondylitis patients. Peripheral blood was sampled, and synovial fluid was also collected from ankylosing spondylitis patients.

Findings and caveats that apply to the study as a whole: The disease-linked clones showed a CD8+ phenotype and occurred at relatively low frequencies in peripheral blood. Blood from ankylosing spondylitis patients appeared to be characterized by a TCR beta motif made up of eight highly homologous amino acid variants. According to the report, matched synovial fluid samples from ankylosing spondylitis patients were significantly enriched for the disease-linked clones. Some TCR beta motif variants had previously been reported in synovial fluid and blood of reactive arthritis patients, which suggested common disease-initiation mechanisms.

Instrument on record: Illumina HiSeq 2500. Quantitative 5'-RACE with molecular barcodes was the method used to prepare the TCR beta libraries. In the original analysis: A new computational method based on a probabilistic model of VDJ rearrangement was used to identify disease-linked TCR variants. The raw public data were reprocessed by TCRdb itself: fastp quality trimming at Q25, MiXCR clonotype calling, in-frame beta chains only. Under each unique CDR3 protein, matching rows form one entry showing the most common genes and DNA. The V and J calls were determined by TCRdb, not by the authors. Present in this sample are more than 650,000 distinct CDR3 sequences, 10% to 15% of which were seen just once. Clones ranked in the top ten supply just over 0.5% of the sample. This clonotype was seen more than once but under ten times. Its target antigen remains unknown. Base qualities are missing; no much larger clone stands one base away.

CDR1 and CDR2 are drawn from the germline V gene (reference sequence): SEHNR, FQNEAQ. The V end loses 5 bases and the J end loses 10 bases, and a stretch of 12 bases separates them. Including the terminal cysteine and phenylalanine, the CDR3 comprises 12 residues. Solely the CDR3 DNA is kept, with 36 bases framed from the first base. Sequencing was carried out using blood, either unsorted or a sorted T cell fraction (not recorded which). The receptor was isolated from a male donor with ankylosing spondylitis. This receptor chain uses TRBV7-9 and TRBJ2-1; there is no confident call for the D gene. The CDR3 corresponds to CASSRLGNEQFF. The DNA is as follows: TGTGCCAGCAGCCGTTTGGGGAACGAGCAGTTCTTC.